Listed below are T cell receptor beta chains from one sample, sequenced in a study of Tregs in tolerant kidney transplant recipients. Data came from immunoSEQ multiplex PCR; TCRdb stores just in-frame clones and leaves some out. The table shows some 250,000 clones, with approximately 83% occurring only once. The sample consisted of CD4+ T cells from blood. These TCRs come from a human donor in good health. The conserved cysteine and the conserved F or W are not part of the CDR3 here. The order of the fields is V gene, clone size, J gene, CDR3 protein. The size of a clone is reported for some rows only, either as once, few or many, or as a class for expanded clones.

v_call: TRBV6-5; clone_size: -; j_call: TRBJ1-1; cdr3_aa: ASRRQGAVNTEAF
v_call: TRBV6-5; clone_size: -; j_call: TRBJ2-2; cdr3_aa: ASSYSPGTNTGELF
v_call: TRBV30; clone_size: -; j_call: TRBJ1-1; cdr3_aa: AWSFGPSNTEAF
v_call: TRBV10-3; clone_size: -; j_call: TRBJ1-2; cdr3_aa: AISEGGGTVRGYT
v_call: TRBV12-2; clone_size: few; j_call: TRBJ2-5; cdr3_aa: ASRLAREASEETQY
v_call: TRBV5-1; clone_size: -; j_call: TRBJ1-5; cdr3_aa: ASSPGTGFQPQH
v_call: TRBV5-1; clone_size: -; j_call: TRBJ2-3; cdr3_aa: ASGQGAEDTQY
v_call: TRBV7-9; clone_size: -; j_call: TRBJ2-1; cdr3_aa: ASSPYGTSGLEEQF
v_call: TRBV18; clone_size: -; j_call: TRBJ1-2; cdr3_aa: ASSPQYGKSNYGYT
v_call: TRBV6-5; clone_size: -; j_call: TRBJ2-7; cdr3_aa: ASIGTAPYEQY
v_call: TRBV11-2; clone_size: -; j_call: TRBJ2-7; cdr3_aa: ASSSGRIISSYEQY
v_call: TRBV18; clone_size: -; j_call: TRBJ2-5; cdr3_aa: ASSPLPTSGRKGGETQY
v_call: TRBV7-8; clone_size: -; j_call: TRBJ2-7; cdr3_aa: ASSLDRNYEQY
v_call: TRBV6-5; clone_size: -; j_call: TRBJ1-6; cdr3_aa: ASSYDGHSPLH
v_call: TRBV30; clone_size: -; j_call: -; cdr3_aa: AWSSQGVSNRAYEQY
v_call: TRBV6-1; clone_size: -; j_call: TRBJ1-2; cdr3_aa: ASSAGLTGGYGYT
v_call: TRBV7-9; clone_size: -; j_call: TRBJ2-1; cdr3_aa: ASSSPGRRRGLSNEQF
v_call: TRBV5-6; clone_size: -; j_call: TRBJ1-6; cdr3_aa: ASSYSPLH
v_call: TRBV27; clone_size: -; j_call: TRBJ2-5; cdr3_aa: ASSLLGSGETQY
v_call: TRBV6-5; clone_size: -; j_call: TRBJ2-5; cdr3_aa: ASSHDSQLTQY
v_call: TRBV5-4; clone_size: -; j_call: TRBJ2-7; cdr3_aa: ASSLMSGGGVNTQY
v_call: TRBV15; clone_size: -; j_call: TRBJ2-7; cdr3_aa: ATSTRQGFSYEQY
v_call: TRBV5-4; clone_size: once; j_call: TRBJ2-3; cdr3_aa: ASSPDGDTQY
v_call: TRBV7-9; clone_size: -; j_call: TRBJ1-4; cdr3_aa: ASSAFTSTNEKLF
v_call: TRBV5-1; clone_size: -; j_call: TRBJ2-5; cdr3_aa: ASSLAALETQY
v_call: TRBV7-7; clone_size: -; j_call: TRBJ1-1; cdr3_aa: ASSRTENTEAF
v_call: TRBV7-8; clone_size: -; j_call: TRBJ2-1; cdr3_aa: ASSLVTGGIIGSYNEQF
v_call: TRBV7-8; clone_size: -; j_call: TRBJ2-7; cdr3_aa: ASSPGQGVYEQY
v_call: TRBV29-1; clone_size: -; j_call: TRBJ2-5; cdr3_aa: SALRGLATLQETQY
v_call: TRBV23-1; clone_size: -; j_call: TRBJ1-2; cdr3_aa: ASSQAGVRGYGYT
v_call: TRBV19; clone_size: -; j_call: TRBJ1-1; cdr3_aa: ASSIRTGGNTEAF
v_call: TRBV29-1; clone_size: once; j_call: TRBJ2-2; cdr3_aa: SAEAFGVLAGVGRELF
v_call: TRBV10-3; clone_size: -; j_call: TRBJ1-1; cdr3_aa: AISERGFGTLNTEAF
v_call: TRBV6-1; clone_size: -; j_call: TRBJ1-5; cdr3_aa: ASRADSNQPQH
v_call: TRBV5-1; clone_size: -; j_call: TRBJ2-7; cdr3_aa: ASSLEGYYEQY
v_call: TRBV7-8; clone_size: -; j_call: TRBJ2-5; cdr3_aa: ASSSITSQY
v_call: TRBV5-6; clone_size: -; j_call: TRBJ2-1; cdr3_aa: ASRLAGGPNNEQF
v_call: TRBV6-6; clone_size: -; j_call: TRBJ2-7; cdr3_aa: ASSHEAEQY
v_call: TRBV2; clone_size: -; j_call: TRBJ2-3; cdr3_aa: ASSTGLTSTDTQY
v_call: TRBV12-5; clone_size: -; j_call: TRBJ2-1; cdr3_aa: ASGLGWTGPDNEQF
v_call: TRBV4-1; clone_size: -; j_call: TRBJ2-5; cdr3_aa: ASSPFKGSGGARGTQETQY
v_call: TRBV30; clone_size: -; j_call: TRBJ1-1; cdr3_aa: AWSEEGETEAF
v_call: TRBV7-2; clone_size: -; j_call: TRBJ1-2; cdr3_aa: ASSLGGPYGYT
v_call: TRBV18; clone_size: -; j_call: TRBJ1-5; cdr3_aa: ASSRGGQGYPGNQPQH
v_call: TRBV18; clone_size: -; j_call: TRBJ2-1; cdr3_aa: ASSPVDYNEQF
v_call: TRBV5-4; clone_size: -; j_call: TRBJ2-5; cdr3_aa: ASSWQHRGETQY
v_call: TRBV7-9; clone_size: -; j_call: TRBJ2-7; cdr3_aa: ASSLQTGIHEQY
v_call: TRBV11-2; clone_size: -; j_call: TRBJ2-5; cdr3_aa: ASSPDRLETQY
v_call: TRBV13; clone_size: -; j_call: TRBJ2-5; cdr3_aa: ASSSKKTQY